This T cell receptor beta chain was recovered during a study of CD8+ T cells in alopecia areata. The treatment here: oral pan-JAK inhibitor, 5-10 mg twice daily. V gave up 7 bases and J gave up 3 bases, with 8 bases separating them. This CDR3 contains 12 residues. From germline, CDR1 is SNHLY and CDR2 FYNNEI. RNA was extracted and reverse transcribed into cDNA as the sequencing template. Method: immunoSEQ multiplex PCR; TCRdb's copy keeps in-frame clones and lacks some. The sample includes around 290,000 clones, roughly 60% of them seen just once. The TCR sequence derives from a human donor with alopecia areata. The sample was CD4+ T cells sorted from blood, taken at week 24, from a patient treated with tofacitinib. V is TRBV2 and J is TRBJ2-3; unclear D gene. CDR3 nucleotide sequence: TGTGCCAGCAACTTACAGACAGATACGCAGTATTTT. Protein: CASNLQTDTQYF.